The clone carrying this TCR beta chain has only a few counts. Trimming removed 3 bases from V and 5 bases from J, with 11 bases in between. The CDR3 contains 14 residues. CDR1 is LGHDT, CDR2 YNNKEL, per germline (reference sequence). Primers used in a second PCR of roughly 7 to 12 cycles were a sample-barcoded 5' primer and a J-beta primer mix. MiXCR, run by TCRdb on the 5' RACE reads, gives a single entry per CDR3 protein. The data show approximately 770,000 distinct CDR3 sequences, over 45% seen once. This sample was taken from a study of blood T cells in healthy people across ages. This TCR was sampled from a man in his thirties or forties in good health. The chain has TRBV3-1 and TRBJ2-1; no clear D gene. Sequenced sample: blood. CDR3 nucleotides: TGTGCCAGCAGCCAGCCGATCGACCACAATGAGCAGTTCTTC. This encodes CASSQPIDHNEQFF.